The T cell receptor (beta chain) described here comes from a study of T cells in tuberculosis. The J segment lost 3 bases and the V segment lost 1 base, leaving 7 bases of the junction unmatched. CDR1 is SGHVS, CDR2 FNYEAQ, per germline. CDR3 length: 18 residues. Assay used: immunoSEQ multiplex PCR; TCRdb lists only in-frame clones, some missing. The sample consists of about 88,000 clones, about nine tenths of them appearing once. Cells were sorted from thawed PBMC rested overnight and stained with GMM-loaded CD1B tetramer, viability dye and anti-CD3. The CD1B tetramers carried C32 glucose monomycolate purified from Rhodococcus equi. Each donor contributed roughly 92,000 sorted tetramer-negative cells.

The chain recombines TRBV7-6 with TRBJ1-6; TRBD1 matches 9 bases. The sequenced material came from CD1b-GMM tetramer-negative cells sorted from PBMCs. This TCR was sampled from an adult woman with latent tuberculosis. The CDR3 nucleotides read TGTGCCAGCAGCTTAGGCGGACAGGGGATGGGCTATAATTCACCCCTCCACTTT. It encodes CASSLGGQGMGYNSPLHF.